The 21 T cell receptor beta chains given below trace back to one sample, sequenced in a study of graft-versus-host responses after intestinal transplantation. Sequenced by immunoSEQ multiplex PCR; TCRdb stores in-frame clones only, minus some. The sample lists about 98,000 clones; more than 75% were seen once. Sequencing used PBMCs, obtained 255 days after intestinal transplant. The origin of the receptors is a human patient who received an intestinal transplant, so some T cells may come from the graft donor.

The chain combines TRBV6-5 with TRBJ2-2; 7 bases match TRBD1. The germline V gene has CDR1 MNHEY and CDR2 SVGAGI. The CDR3 has 15 amino acids. After removal of 2 bases from V and 5 bases from J, the junction contained 5 bases not matched to a gene. The CDR3 loop is CASSYGDRVTGELFF. In DNA form, the CDR3 reads TGTGCCAGCAGTTACGGGGACAGAGTGACCGGGGAGCTGTTTTTT.

The chain employs TRBV19 and TRBJ2-2, with D uncertain. Trimming took off 3 bases at V and 9 bases at J, with 14 bases between the two ends. This CDR3 contains 14 residues. Germline CDR1 reads LNHDA; CDR2 reads SQIVND (reference sequence). This chain's CDR3 is CASSIVVSGRELFF. The CDR3 DNA reads TGTGCCAGTAGTATCGTAGTAAGTGGCCGGGAGCTGTTTTTT.

The CDR3 coding sequence is TGTGCCATCAGTGAAGGGTCGGGCGAGCAGTACTTC. Amino acid sequence: CAISEGSGEQYF. This sequence joins TRBV10-3 and TRBJ2-7, with D unresolved. V was pared by 3 bases and J by 6 bases, with 9 bases between. Germline CDR1 reads ENHRY; CDR2 reads SYGVKD. This CDR3 contains 12 residues.

CDR3 sequence reads: CASSLGSFSGRYYGYTF. CDR3 DNA sequence: TGTGCCAGCAGTTTAGGCTCATTCTCTGGACGGTACTATGGCTACACCTTC. The rearrangement links TRBV28 to TRBJ1-2; D remains unclear. This CDR3 spans 17 amino acids. Germline CDR1 is MDHEN and CDR2 is SYDVKM. The germline V and J ends were trimmed by 2 bases and 3 bases, with 19 bases remaining between them.

CDR3 coding DNA: TGTGCCAGCAGTGGAATGGGTTCCTCTGGAAACACCATATATTTT. Its protein product is CASSGMGSSGNTIYF. The chain joins TRBV25-1 to TRBJ1-3, with D hard to call. The germline gives CDR1 MGHDK, CDR2 SYGVNS. Trimming stripped 4 bases from V and 0 bases from J, with 10 bases between. This CDR3 contains 15 residues.

This clone appeared a single time. The J gene is TRBJ2-1, the V gene TRBV7-2, with 9 bases lining up with TRBD1. Per germline, CDR1 SGHTA and CDR2 FQGNSA. This CDR3 is 14 amino acids long. J lost 8 bases, V lost 4 bases, and 6 bases had no gene match. The CDR3 coding sequence is TGTGCCAGCAGCTCTGGACAGGGGAGGTATGAGCAGTTCTTC. Translated: CASSSGQGRYEQFF.

V and J are TRBV5-1 and TRBJ1-6; TRBD1 matches 9 bases. The germline CDR1 and CDR2 sequences are SGHRS and YFSETQ. The J segment lost 9 bases and the V segment lost 4 bases, leaving 5 bases of the junction unmatched. This CDR3 is 14 amino acids long. The CDR3 region is CASSTGQGGSPLHF. In DNA form, the CDR3 reads TGCGCCAGCAGCACGGGACAGGGAGGTTCACCCCTCCACTTT.

The V gene is TRBV15, the J gene TRBJ2-7, with D perhaps TRBD2 (6 bases). The CDR3 loop spans 17 amino acids. Germline V gene sequence: CDR1 LNHNV, CDR2 YYDKDF (reference sequence). The ends were cut back, 0 bases at V and 3 bases at J, with 18 bases in the middle. In DNA form, the CDR3 reads TGTGCCACCAGCAGAGATCCCATCGGGGGACTCCTCTACGAGCAGTACTTC. Translation: CATSRDPIGGLLYEQYF.

The rearrangement links TRBV28 to TRBJ1-6, with D tentatively TRBD1 (5 bases). CDR1 is MDHEN, CDR2 SYDVKM, per germline. V lost 7 bases to trimming and J lost 4 bases, with 17 bases between them. The CDR3 consists of 16 residues. Written as DNA, the CDR3 is TGTGCCAGCATCCCGGCAGGGAGAGCGTATAATTCACCCCTCCACTTT. Protein: CASIPAGRAYNSPLHF.

This chain links TRBV5-1 with TRBJ1-1; a weak D match, TRBD1 (5 bases). Trimming removed 5 bases from V and 0 bases from J, with 8 bases in between. Per the germline V gene, CDR1 is SGHRS and CDR2 is YFSETQ. This CDR3 contains 13 residues. As DNA, the CDR3 is TGCGCCAGCAGAGGACAAATGAACACTGAAGCTTTCTTT. Residues: CASRGQMNTEAFF. Supplemented by reference TRBV5-1 and TRBJ1-1, the full variable domain reads KAGVTQTPRYLIKTRGQQVTLSCSPISGHRSVSWYQQTPGQGLQFLFEYFSETQRNKGNFPGRFSGRQFSNSRSEMNVSTLELGDSALYLCASRGQMNTEAFFGQGTRLTVV.

The genes are TRBV11-2 and TRBJ2-1; D is perhaps TRBD2 (5 bases). The CDR3 spans 15 residues. Germline lookup yields CDR1 SGHAT and CDR2 FQNNGV. V was shortened by 1 base and J by 8 bases, with 15 bases between the two germline ends. CDR3 loop: CASSLVSLAIDEQFF. The CDR3, as DNA: TGTGCCAGCAGCTTAGTAAGCCTAGCCATTGATGAGCAGTTCTTC.

The chain couples TRBV15 to TRBJ2-2; no clear D. Germline loops: CDR1 LNHNV, CDR2 YYDKDF (reference sequence). V lost 9 bases to trimming and J lost 4 bases, with 15 bases between them. This CDR3 comprises 14 residues. This CDR3 is CATRVGATTGELFF. CDR3 in DNA: TGTGCCACTAGGGTAGGAGCTACCACCGGGGAGCTGTTTTTT.

This clone has a handful of counts. The V and J genes are TRBV6-4 and TRBJ1-1; D gene uncertain. Germline V gives CDR1 MRHNA, CDR2 SNTAGT. The ends were cut back, 4 bases at V and 3 bases at J, with 15 bases in the middle. This CDR3 has 15 residues. The CDR3 here is CASSARFPTDTEAFF. The CDR3, as DNA: TGTGCCAGCAGTGCCCGTTTCCCGACGGACACTGAAGCTTTCTTT.

The chain uses TRBV10-1 and TRBJ2-5, with TRBD2 matching over 10 bases. This CDR3 comprises 17 residues. In germline, CDR1 is WNHNN, CDR2 SYGVQD (reference sequence). After removal of 0 bases from V and 5 bases from J, the junction contained 9 bases not matched to a gene. Written as DNA, the CDR3 is TGCGCCAGCAGTGAGTCGTGGGAGCGGGGGGGCCGGGAGACCCAGTACTTC. Its translation: CASSESWERGGRETQYF.

The chain links TRBV7-3 to TRBJ2-3; 8 nucleotides line up with TRBD2. From germline, CDR1 is SGHTA and CDR2 FQGTGA. J gave up 6 bases and V 1 base, and 15 bases lay outside the gene matches. This CDR3 is built from 18 residues. CDR3 sequence (DNA): TGTGCCAGCAGCTTAAAAGCGGGGGCACACCGGTTCGAGGATACGCAGTATTTT. This encodes CASSLKAGAHRFEDTQYF.

This chain uses TRBV4-1 with TRBJ1-6; D is ambiguous. V lost 4 bases and J lost 0, with 19 bases in between. Germline CDR1 is MGHRA and CDR2 is YSYEKL. This CDR3 contains 19 residues. CDR3 protein: CASSPTGEAASSYNSPLHF. In nucleotides, the CDR3 is TGCGCCAGCAGCCCTACCGGGGAGGCGGCGAGCTCCTATAATTCACCCCTCCACTTT.

The chain is built from TRBV6-5 and TRBJ2-3; D not certain. The CDR3 consists of 16 residues. Per germline, CDR1 MNHEY and CDR2 SVGAGI. The V gene lost 0 bases and the J gene lost 1 base, with 11 bases spanning the gap. The CDR3 bases are TGTGCCAGCAGTTACTCGAGGAGCGCGCGCACAGATACGCAGTATTTT. Translation gives CASSYSRSARTDTQYF.

The rearrangement links TRBV28 to TRBJ1-2; possible D gene TRBD1, 6 bases. CDR3 length equals 14 residues. Trimming left V 5 bases short and J 4 bases short, with 14 bases between. Germline assignment: CDR1 MDHEN and CDR2 SYDVKM. DNA for the CDR3: TGTGCCAGCAGTACGCAACAGGGTGGCTATGGCTACACCTTC. The encoded protein is CASSTQQGGYGYTF.

The chain uses TRBV4-1 and TRBJ2-1; D tentatively reads TRBD1 or TRBD2 (5 bases each). Germline V CDR1 and CDR2: MGHRA, YSYEKL. This CDR3 is 16 amino acids long. V gave up 0 bases and J gave up 7 bases, with 16 bases separating them. Here the CDR3 DNA reads TGCGCCAGCAGCCAAGATATCATTGGGGGTTGGAATGAGCAGTTCTTC. This gives the protein CASSQDIIGGWNEQFF.

V is TRBV5-6 and J is TRBJ1-5; D not certain. The germline CDR1 and CDR2 sequences are SGHDT and YYEEEE. V was trimmed by 0 bases and J by 9 bases, leaving 10 bases between them. CDR3 length: 13 amino acids. The CDR3 protein is CASSLGRVGPQHF. CDR3 nucleotides: TGTGCCAGCAGCTTGGGCCGGGTGGGGCCCCAGCATTTT.

V gene TRBV7-6 combines with J gene TRBJ2-3; D is undetermined. V was shortened by 0 bases and J by 6 bases, with 7 bases between the two germline ends. The germline CDR1 and CDR2 sequences are SGHVS and FNYEAQ. The CDR3 is 13 amino acids. The CDR3 bases are TGTGCCAGCAGCTTAGCGTGGCTCGATACGCAGTATTTT. It specifies CASSLAWLDTQYF.